This T cell receptor beta chain derives from a study of shared clonotypes between healthy human individuals. The CDR3 is made up of 15 amino acids. V was pared by 1 base and J by 3 bases, with 9 bases between. Germline V CDR1 and CDR2: SGHAT, FQNNGV. Libraries were prepared by immunoSEQ multiplex PCR; TCRdb keeps only in-frame clonotypes and omits some of them. The sample records about 460,000 clones, roughly four fifths being singletons. Sequenced input: PBMCs. The chain combines TRBV11-2 with TRBJ2-2; no firm D call. This TCR was recovered from a woman aged 40 to 49 in good health. Some clones in this sample may be carry-over from other donors' samples. CDR3 in amino acids: CASSLVGQDTGELFF. DNA of the CDR3: TGTGCCAGCAGCTTAGTAGGTCAGGACACCGGGGAGCTGTTTTTT.